This TCR beta chain was obtained from a study of beta chain features in type 1 diabetes. Since all of the isolated RNA was reverse transcribed, expressed TCRB transcripts were what got sequenced. TCRdb's table, derived via immunoSEQ multiplex PCR, lists solely in-frame clones and lacks some. The table shows roughly 450,000 clones, with approximately 10% occurring only once. Unmatched junction bases numbered 12, after V lost 6 bases and J lost 0 bases. This CDR3 spans 19 amino acids. Germline CDR1 reads MNHEY; CDR2 reads SMNVEV (reference sequence). The material sequenced was naive CD4+ T cells from blood. This clonotype was sampled from a woman aged 18-30 years in good health. The chain has TRBV27 and TRBJ2-6; TRBD1 matches 9 bases. The CDR3 sequence is CASRPRPGTGPSGANVLTF. For the CDR3, the DNA is TGTGCCAGCAGGCCGCGACCCGGGACAGGGCCCTCTGGGGCCAACGTCCTGACTTTC.